The following is a T cell receptor beta chain sequence with its context. CDR1 and CDR2 from the germline V gene are MNHEY and SVGAGI. V was pared by 0 bases and J by 2 bases, with 4 bases of the junction left unmatched. This CDR3 spans 15 amino acids. This specimen comes from a study of blood T cell repertoires in COVID-19. Method: immunoSEQ multiplex PCR; TCRdb's copy keeps in-frame clones and lacks some. Of 250,000 to 350,000 clones in the sample, roughly 90% were seen once. The TCR sequence derives from a woman in her fifties or sixties with active or convalescent COVID-19. The sample comprised peripheral blood. The rearrangement links TRBV6-5 to TRBJ2-7; 7 bases map to TRBD2. This CDR3 is CASSYSSSGAYEQYF. CDR3 nucleotides: TGTGCCAGCAGTTACTCGTCTAGCGGAGCCTACGAGCAGTACTTC.